A selection of T cell receptor beta chains follows, all from one sample in a study of OX40 agonist ivuxolimab in advanced cancers. Some clones are missing from TCRdb's copy, which holds only in-frame ones; the method was immunoSEQ multiplex PCR. The sample consists of 74,000 or so clones, more than 70% of them appearing once. The source was CD4+ or CD8+ T cells sorted from blood, collected in a trial of the OX40 agonist ivuxolimab. The receptors were gathered from an adult with an advanced solid tumor such as melanoma, head and neck, liver or kidney cancer. Both conserved end residues are part of each CDR3. The D gene is left open where the match is weak. Clone size, where shown, is once, few, many, or a class for clones that have expanded.

clone_size: NA; v_call: TRBV2; j_call: TRBJ2-1; d_call: NA; cdr3_nt: TGTGCCAGCAGCAGACAGTCCTCCTACAATGAGCAGTTCTTC; cdr3_aa: CASSRQSSYNEQFF
clone_size: NA; v_call: TRBV4-2; j_call: TRBJ2-1; d_call: NA; cdr3_nt: TGTGCCAGCAGCCAAGTCTACAATGAGCAGTTCTTC; cdr3_aa: CASSQVYNEQFF
clone_size: NA; v_call: TRBV5-1; j_call: TRBJ2-1; d_call: NA; cdr3_nt: TGCGCCAGCAGCTTCCAGGACACATCCTACAATGAGCAGTTCTTC; cdr3_aa: CASSFQDTSYNEQFF
clone_size: NA; v_call: TRBV11-1; j_call: TRBJ1-5; d_call: TRBD1; cdr3_nt: TGTGCCAGCAGCCCACCAGTATTATTAGGGACAGCACTAGGGCCCCAGCATTTT; cdr3_aa: CASSPPVLLGTALGPQHF
clone_size: NA; v_call: TRBV9; j_call: TRBJ2-1; d_call: NA; cdr3_nt: TGTGCCAGCAGCGCCCTTTCCGGGGAGCAGTTCTTC; cdr3_aa: CASSALSGEQFF
clone_size: NA; v_call: TRBV7-9; j_call: TRBJ2-2; d_call: TRBD2; cdr3_nt: TGTGCCAGCAGCCCGAAAATAAGACTAGCGGGAGTAATCGGGGAGCTGTTTTTT; cdr3_aa: CASSPKIRLAGVIGELFF
clone_size: few; v_call: TRBV18; j_call: TRBJ2-1; d_call: TRBD2; cdr3_nt: TGTGCCAGCTCACCGGGGCTAGCGGGAGACAATGAGCAGTTCTTC; cdr3_aa: CASSPGLAGDNEQFF
clone_size: NA; v_call: TRBV4-1; j_call: TRBJ2-1; d_call: TRBD2; cdr3_nt: TGCGCCAGCAGCCCGGGTAGCGGGGACTCCTACAATGAGCAGTTCTTC; cdr3_aa: CASSPGSGDSYNEQFF
clone_size: NA; v_call: TRBV18; j_call: TRBJ1-1; d_call: NA; cdr3_nt: TGTGCCAGCTCACCTCCGGGACGGGGAGTTGAAGCTTTCTTT; cdr3_aa: CASSPPGRGVEAFF
clone_size: NA; v_call: TRBV6-1; j_call: TRBJ1-1; d_call: NA; cdr3_nt: TGTGCCAGCAGTGAAGACAGGACCTCTAAAGCTTTCTTT; cdr3_aa: CASSEDRTSKAFF
clone_size: NA; v_call: TRBV28; j_call: TRBJ2-1; d_call: NA; cdr3_nt: TGTGCCAGCAGCACACTAGGACACGGCAATGAGCAGTTCTTC; cdr3_aa: CASSTLGHGNEQFF
clone_size: NA; v_call: TRBV5-1; j_call: TRBJ2-7; d_call: NA; cdr3_nt: TGCGCCAGCAGCTTAAATCGGGACACACAAGAGCAGTACTTC; cdr3_aa: CASSLNRDTQEQYF
clone_size: NA; v_call: TRBV10-1; j_call: TRBJ1-5; d_call: NA; cdr3_nt: TGCGCCAGCAGTGATAACAGTCATAGCAATCAGCCCCAGCATTTT; cdr3_aa: CASSDNSHSNQPQHF
clone_size: NA; v_call: TRBV7-2; j_call: TRBJ2-1; d_call: TRBD2; cdr3_nt: TGTGCCAGCAGCTTTTCGGGACTAGCGGGAGATGAGCAGTTCTTC; cdr3_aa: CASSFSGLAGDEQFF
clone_size: NA; v_call: TRBV9; j_call: TRBJ2-7; d_call: TRBD1; cdr3_nt: TGTGCCAGCAGCGCCACCGGACAGGGAGGACCCTACGAGCAGTACTTC; cdr3_aa: CASSATGQGGPYEQYF
clone_size: NA; v_call: TRBV11-3; j_call: TRBJ2-5; d_call: NA; cdr3_nt: TGTGCCAGCAGCTTAGACGGCACCCAAGAGACCCAGTACTTC; cdr3_aa: CASSLDGTQETQYF
clone_size: NA; v_call: TRBV5-1; j_call: TRBJ1-1; d_call: NA; cdr3_nt: TGCGCCAGCAGACCCAAACCAAATCCGGCACTCACTGAAGCTTTCTTT; cdr3_aa: CASRPKPNPALTEAFF
clone_size: few; v_call: TRBV6-5; j_call: TRBJ1-6; d_call: TRBD1; cdr3_nt: TGTGCCAGCCGAACCAACAGGGGAGTCGTCACCCTCCACTTT; cdr3_aa: CASRTNRGVVTLHF
clone_size: NA; v_call: TRBV5-6; j_call: TRBJ1-2; d_call: NA; cdr3_nt: TGTGCCAGCAGTCAGGGCCCTTATGGCTACACCTTC; cdr3_aa: CASSQGPYGYTF
clone_size: NA; v_call: TRBV11-2; j_call: TRBJ2-5; d_call: TRBD2; cdr3_nt: TGTGCCAGCAGCTGGAGGGGGACTAGCGGGAGGAGCCAAGAGACCCAGTACTTC; cdr3_aa: CASSWRGTSGRSQETQYF